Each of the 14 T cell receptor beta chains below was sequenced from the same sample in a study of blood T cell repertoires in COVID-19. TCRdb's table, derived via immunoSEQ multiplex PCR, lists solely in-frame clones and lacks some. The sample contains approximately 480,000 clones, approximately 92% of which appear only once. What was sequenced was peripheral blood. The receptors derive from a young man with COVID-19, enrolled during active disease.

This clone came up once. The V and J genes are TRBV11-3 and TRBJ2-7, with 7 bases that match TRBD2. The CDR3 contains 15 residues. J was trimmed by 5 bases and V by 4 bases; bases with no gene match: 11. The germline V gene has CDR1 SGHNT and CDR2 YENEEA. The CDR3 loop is CASSYGRGDKDEQYF. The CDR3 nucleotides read TGTGCCAGCAGCTACGGACGGGGGGATAAGGACGAGCAGTACTTC.

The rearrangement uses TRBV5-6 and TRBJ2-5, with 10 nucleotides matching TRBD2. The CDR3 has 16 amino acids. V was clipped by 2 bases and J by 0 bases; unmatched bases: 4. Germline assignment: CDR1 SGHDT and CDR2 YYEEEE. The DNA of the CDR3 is TGTGCCAGCAGCTTTAGGACTAGCGGATACCAAGAGACCCAGTACTTC. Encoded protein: CASSFRTSGYQETQYF.

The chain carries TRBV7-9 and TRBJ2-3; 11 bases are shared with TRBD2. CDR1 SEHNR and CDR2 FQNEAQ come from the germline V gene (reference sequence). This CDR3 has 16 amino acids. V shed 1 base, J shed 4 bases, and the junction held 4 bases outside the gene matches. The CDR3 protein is CASSLGLAGSADTQYF. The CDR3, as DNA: TGTGCCAGCAGCTTAGGACTAGCGGGATCGGCAGATACGCAGTATTTT. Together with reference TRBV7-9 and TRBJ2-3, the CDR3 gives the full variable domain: DTGVSQNPRHKITKRGQNVTFRCDPISEHNRLYWYRQTLGQGPEFLTYFQNEAQLEKSRLLSDRFSAERPKGSFSTLEIQRTEQGDSAMYLCASSLGLAGSADTQYFGPGTRLTVL.

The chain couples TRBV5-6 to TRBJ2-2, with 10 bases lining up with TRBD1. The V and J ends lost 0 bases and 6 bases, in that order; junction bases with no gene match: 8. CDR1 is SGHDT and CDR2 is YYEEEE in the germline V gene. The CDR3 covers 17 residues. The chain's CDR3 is CASSLGYSGTGAGELFF. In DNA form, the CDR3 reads TGTGCCAGCAGCTTGGGTTACTCCGGGACAGGGGCCGGGGAGCTGTTTTTT.

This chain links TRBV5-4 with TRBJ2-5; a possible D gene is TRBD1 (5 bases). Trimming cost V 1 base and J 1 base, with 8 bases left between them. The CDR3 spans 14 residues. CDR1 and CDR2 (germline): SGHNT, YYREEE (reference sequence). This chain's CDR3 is CASSLWGGQETQYF. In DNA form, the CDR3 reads TGTGCCAGCAGCTTGTGGGGCGGCCAAGAGACCCAGTACTTC.

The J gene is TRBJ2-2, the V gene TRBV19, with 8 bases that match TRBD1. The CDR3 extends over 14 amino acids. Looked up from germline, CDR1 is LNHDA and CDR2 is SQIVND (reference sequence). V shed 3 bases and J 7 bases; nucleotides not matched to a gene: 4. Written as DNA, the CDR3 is TGTGCCAGTAGTATGTCAGGGGGCCACGGGGAGCTGTTTTTT. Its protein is CASSMSGGHGELFF.

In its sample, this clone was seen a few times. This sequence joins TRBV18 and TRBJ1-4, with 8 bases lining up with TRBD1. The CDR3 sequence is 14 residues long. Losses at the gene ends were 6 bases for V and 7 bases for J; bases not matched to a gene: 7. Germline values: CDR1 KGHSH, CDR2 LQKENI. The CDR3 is CASSSTGAGEKLFF. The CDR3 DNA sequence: TGTGCCAGCTCGTCGACAGGGGCGGGTGAAAAACTGTTTTTT.

The CDR3 loop is CASKSGGASETQYF. The DNA for the CDR3 is TGTGCCAGCAAAAGCGGGGGGGCCTCGGAGACCCAGTACTTC. The rearrangement links TRBV2 to TRBJ2-5; 10 bases are shared with TRBD2. Germline V gives CDR1 SNHLY, CDR2 FYNNEI. V gave up 7 bases and J gave up 5 bases; unmatched junction bases: 7. This CDR3 contains 14 residues. The variable domain in full, completed from reference TRBV2 and TRBJ2-5, reads EPEVTQTPSHQVTQMGQEVILRCVPISNHLYFYWYRQILGQKVEFLVSFYNNEISEKSEIFDDQFSVERPDGSNFTLKIRSTKLEDSAMYFCASKSGGASETQYFGPGTRLLVL.

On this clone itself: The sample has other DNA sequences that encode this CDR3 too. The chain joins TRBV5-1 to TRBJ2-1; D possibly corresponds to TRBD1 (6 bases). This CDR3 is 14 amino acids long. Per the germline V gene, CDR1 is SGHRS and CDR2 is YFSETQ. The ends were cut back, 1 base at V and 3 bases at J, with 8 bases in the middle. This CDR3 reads CASSLPDSYNEQFF. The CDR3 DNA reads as TGCGCCAGCAGCTTGCCGGACAGCTACAATGAGCAGTTCTTC. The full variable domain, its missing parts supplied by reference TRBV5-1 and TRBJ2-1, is KAGVTQTPRYLIKTRGQQVTLSCSPISGHRSVSWYQQTPGQGLQFLFEYFSETQRNKGNFPGRFSGRQFSNSRSEMNVSTLELGDSALYLCASSLPDSYNEQFFGPGTRLTVL.

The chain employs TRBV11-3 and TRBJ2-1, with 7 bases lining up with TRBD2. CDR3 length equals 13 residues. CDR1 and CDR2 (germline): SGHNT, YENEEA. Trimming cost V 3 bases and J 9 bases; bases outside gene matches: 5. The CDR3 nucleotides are TGTGCCAGCAGCTTTCGAGGCGGGGGTGAGCAGTTCTTC. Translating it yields CASSFRGGGEQFF.

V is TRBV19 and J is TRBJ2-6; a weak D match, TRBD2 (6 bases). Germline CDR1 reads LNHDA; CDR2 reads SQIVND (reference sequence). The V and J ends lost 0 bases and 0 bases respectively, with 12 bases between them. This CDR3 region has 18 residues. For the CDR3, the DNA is TGTGCCAGTAGTATAGATGGGGGACTCAGCTCTGGGGCCAACGTCCTGACTTTC. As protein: CASSIDGGLSSGANVLTF. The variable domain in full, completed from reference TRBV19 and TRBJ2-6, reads DGGITQSPKYLFRKEGQNVTLSCEQNLNHDAMYWYRQDPGQGLRLIYYSQIVNDFQKGDIAEGYSVSREKKESFPLTVTSAQKNPTAFYLCASSIDGGLSSGANVLTFGAGSRLTVL.

Here the CDR3 reads CASSPTLGGFREKLFF. The DNA for the CDR3 is TGTGCCAGCAGCCCCACCCTCGGGGGGTTTAGGGAAAAACTGTTTTTT. The chain employs TRBV7-9 and TRBJ1-4; D possibly corresponds to TRBD1 (5 bases). The CDR3 extends over 16 amino acids. Trimming removed 5 bases at V and 8 bases at J, with 21 bases between. Looked up from germline, CDR1 is SEHNR and CDR2 is FQNEAQ (reference sequence).

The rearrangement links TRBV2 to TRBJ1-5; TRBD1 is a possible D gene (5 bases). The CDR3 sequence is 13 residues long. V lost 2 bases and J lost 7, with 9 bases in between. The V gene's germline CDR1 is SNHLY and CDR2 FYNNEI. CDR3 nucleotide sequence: TGTGCCAGCAGTGAACAGGGTGGACAGCCCCAGCATTTT. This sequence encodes CASSEQGGQPQHF.

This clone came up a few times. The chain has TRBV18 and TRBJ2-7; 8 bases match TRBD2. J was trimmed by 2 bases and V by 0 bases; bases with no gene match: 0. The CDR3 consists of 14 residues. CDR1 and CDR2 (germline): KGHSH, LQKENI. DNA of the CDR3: TGTGCCAGCTCACCACCGGGACTAGCCTACGAGCAGTACTTC. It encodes CASSPPGLAYEQYF.